Given below is one TCR beta chain in context. What it binds is not known. Template switching supplied a universal primer site; unique molecular identifiers were carried on the cDNA. Each CDR3 protein is one row after TCRdb ran MiXCR on the 5' RACE reads. The table shows approximately 500,000 distinct CDR3 sequences, with 12% to 15% occurring only once. The CDR3 loop spans 16 amino acids. CDR1 is DFQATT and CDR2 is SNEGSKA in the germline V gene (reference sequence). V trimming: 1 base; J trimming: 4 bases; junction bases outside the gene matches: 3. The record originates from a study of identical twins. Study conclusions and caveats: Cord blood's abundant beta clonotypes had fewer insertions, unlike memory repertoires. The study drew conclusions from cross-sectional statistical analysis, not from following the same donors.

Separately, the same data were catalogued under a study of yellow fever vaccine responses in identical twins.

This sequence originates from a woman in her late teens or twenties in good health. This chain joins TRBV20-1 and TRBJ2-3, with 15 bases that match TRBD2. The sample was CD4+ T cells sorted from blood. The CDR3 DNA reads as TGCAGTGCTAGAGGGGGGACTAGCGGGAGGTCAGATACGCAGTATTTT. It yields the protein CSARGGTSGRSDTQYF.